This TCR beta chain was sequenced during a study of blood T cell repertoires in COVID-19. About the study: In each case, the material was cDNA or gDNA derived from T cells, B-cell-depleted T cells, or PBMCs.

This CDR3 spans 19 amino acids. V lost 0 bases to trimming and J lost 5 bases; unmatched junction nucleotides: 14. Germline CDR1 KGHSH, CDR2 LQKENI. In the authors' methods: From reference gene primer amplification, estimates of nucleated cell counts were derived. The table came from immunoSEQ multiplex PCR; TCRdb's copy has only in-frame clones and leaves some out. V and J calls plus clone size are reproduced from that table; the DNA served to infer D and trimming. The sample includes fewer than 250,000 clones, 82% of them seen just once. Sequenced material: peripheral blood. The chain carries TRBV18 and TRBJ1-1; 11 nucleotides align to TRBD1. This TCR came from a woman between 65 and 79 years old with acute or convalescent COVID-19. The CDR3 loop is CASSPPGGTGGIRGTEAFF. The CDR3 DNA sequence: TGTGCCAGCTCACCACCCGGTGGGACAGGGGGAATTCGGGGGACTGAAGCTTTCTTT. The full variable domain, its missing parts supplied by reference TRBV18 and TRBJ1-1, is NAGVMQNPRHLVRRRGQEARLRCSPMKGHSHVYWYRQLPEEGLKFMVYLQKENIIDESGMPKERFSAEFPKEGPSILRIQQVVRGDSAAYFCASSPPGGTGGIRGTEAFFGQGTRLTVV.